This record covers a single T cell receptor beta chain. The sample originates from a study of T cell responses to AZD1222 COVID-19 vaccine. In germline, CDR1 is LNHDA, CDR2 SQIVND (reference sequence). This CDR3 comprises 17 residues. J was trimmed by 1 base and V by 7 bases; bases with no gene match: 13. TCRdb's table, derived via immunoSEQ multiplex PCR, lists solely in-frame clones and lacks some. In the table there are just over 90,000 clones, 75% to 90% of which are singletons. The chain carries TRBV19 and TRBJ1-1; TRBD1 agrees at 9 bases. This TCR was recovered from an adult who received the AZD1222 COVID-19 vaccine. This specimen consisted of peripheral blood, obtained 28 days after the second AZD1222 dose. The CDR3 sequence: CASTPRTGDTSNTEAFF. CDR3 nucleotide sequence: TGTGCCAGTACTCCGAGGACAGGGGATACCTCGAACACTGAAGCTTTCTTT. The whole variable domain, filled in from reference TRBV19 and TRBJ1-1, reads DGGITQSPKYLFRKEGQNVTLSCEQNLNHDAMYWYRQDPGQGLRLIYYSQIVNDFQKGDIAEGYSVSREKKESFPLTVTSAQKNPTAFYLCASTPRTGDTSNTEAFFGQGTRLTVV.